These T cell receptor beta chains were read from a single sample in a study of shared clonotypes between healthy human individuals. Some clones are missing from TCRdb's copy, which holds only in-frame ones; the method was immunoSEQ multiplex PCR. The profile covers about 2.1 million clones, with about 93% appearing a single time and about 1.7% taken by the ten largest. The source material was naive CD8+ T cells from PBMCs. Every receptor here comes from a man aged 18 to 29 in good health. Some clones in this sample may be carry-over from other donors' samples. The CDR3 runs from the conserved cysteine through the conserved F or W. The order of the fields is D gene, J gene, clone size, V gene, CDR3 DNA, CDR3 protein. D genes are given only for firm matches. Clone size is stated in some rows and not others, as once, few, many or a class when expanded.

.	TRBJ2-7	.	TRBV4-3	TGCGCCAGCAGCCAATTACTAGCCGATTCACGTGAGCAGTACTTC	CASSQLLADSREQYF
.	TRBJ2-7	.	TRBV6-5	TGTGCCAGCAGTTCCCCGGGGGCTCTCGAGGAGCAGTACTTC	CASSSPGALEEQYF
.	TRBJ2-6	.	TRBV19	TGTGCCAGTAGTATAGACCCGGGAACTGGGGCCAACGTCCTGACTTTC	CASSIDPGTGANVLTF
TRBD1	TRBJ1-4	.	TRBV10-3	TGTGCCATCAGTGACACCGGGACAGGGTACGAAAAACTGTTTTTT	CAISDTGTGYEKLFF
.	TRBJ1-1	.	TRBV2	TGTGCCAGCAGTCCTTGGGTGAACACTGAAGCTTTCTTT	CASSPWVNTEAFF
.	TRBJ1-2	.	TRBV21-1	TGTGCCAGCCCCGAGAACAGAGAAGGGAACTATGGCTACACCTTC	CASPENREGNYGYTF
.	TRBJ2-6	.	TRBV7-3	TGTGCCAGCCGCCCGAGATCTGGGGCCAACGTCCTGACTTTC	CASRPRSGANVLTF
.	TRBJ2-1	.	TRBV7-3	TGTGCCAGCAGCTCTCCGGGACAACTATACAATGAGCAGTTCTTC	CASSSPGQLYNEQFF
TRBD1	TRBJ1-2	.	TRBV5-4	TGTGCCAGCAGTTTGGACAGGAACTATGGCTACACCTTC	CASSLDRNYGYTF
.	TRBJ1-5	.	TRBV19	TGTGCCAGTAGTAGTACGGTGAAGCCCCAGCATTTT	CASSSTVKPQHF
TRBD2	TRBJ2-5	.	TRBV19	TGTGCCAGTACCTTGACTAGCGGGAGGATCGAGACCCAGTACTTC	CASTLTSGRIETQYF
.	TRBJ2-2	.	TRBV28	TGTGCCAGCAGCTTGCCCATGTGGCAGGAATCGACCGGGGAGCTGTTTTTT	CASSLPMWQESTGELFF
.	TRBJ1-1	.	TRBV6-5	TGTGCCAGCAGCGGTAAGGGGGGGGGCACTGAAGCTTTCTTT	CASSGKGGGTEAFF
.	TRBJ1-1	.	TRBV27	TGTGCCAGCAGTTCACGGACGTCATACACTGAAGCTTTCTTT	CASSSRTSYTEAFF
.	TRBJ1-1	.	TRBV9	TGTGCCAGCAGCGTAGCGGAGGGACGGACTGAAGCTTTCTTT	CASSVAEGRTEAFF
.	TRBJ2-5	.	TRBV14	TGTGCCAGCAGCCATTTGCCGACGAAAACAGAGACCCAGTACTTC	CASSHLPTKTETQYF
TRBD1	TRBJ2-7	.	TRBV6-6	TGTGCCGCGTGGGACAGGGACTACGAGCAGTACTTC	CAAWDRDYEQYF
.	TRBJ1-2	.	TRBV6-6	TGTGCCAGCAGTTACTATCGCCTGTTCGAAGGCTACACCTTC	CASSYYRLFEGYTF
TRBD2	TRBJ2-7	.	TRBV28	TGTGCCAGCAGTTTGACTAGCGGATCCTACGAGCAGTACTTC	CASSLTSGSYEQYF
TRBD1	TRBJ1-2	.	TRBV9	TGTGCCAGCAGCGGCCTCGAAGAGGGGGCAGGGGGCAATGGCTACACCTTC	CASSGLEEGAGGNGYTF
.	TRBJ2-3	.	TRBV4-2	TGTGCCAGCAGCCAAAGGACCCTCCCTGATACGCAGTATTTT	CASSQRTLPDTQYF
TRBD1	TRBJ1-5	once	TRBV7-8	TGTGCCAGCAGCAGGGACAGGACCGCACAGCCCCAGCATTTT	CASSRDRTAQPQHF
.	TRBJ2-7	.	TRBV28	TGTGCCAGCAGGTTAGGAGGGTCCTACGAGCAGTACTTC	CASRLGGSYEQYF
.	TRBJ2-7	.	TRBV7-8	TGTGCCAGCAGCTCCCCCCAGCGCCCCTCCTACGAGCAGTACTTC	CASSSPQRPSYEQYF
TRBD2	TRBJ2-2	.	TRBV27	TGTGCCAGCAGTTGGCGGGAGGCGAACACCGGGGAGCTGTTTTTT	CASSWREANTGELFF
TRBD1	TRBJ2-7	.	TRBV27	TGTGCCAGCGGGCACTTAGGGACAGGGGAGGACGAGCAGTACTTC	CASGHLGTGEDEQYF
.	TRBJ2-1	.	TRBV5-1	TGCGCCAGCTTTTCCGACAGGGGAGGGAATGAGCAGTTCTTC	CASFSDRGGNEQFF
.	TRBJ2-1	.	TRBV7-9	TGTGCCAGCAGCTTCCTAGCGCGCAACAATGAGCAGTTCTTC	CASSFLARNNEQFF
.	TRBJ1-5	.	TRBV4-1	TGCGCCAGCAGCCAGGGCACAGGGCGAGGGCAGCCCCAGCATTTT	CASSQGTGRGQPQHF
.	TRBJ2-3	.	TRBV6-5	TGTGCCAGCAGTTCCTTCGGGACCGAAGACCCTGATACGCAGTATTTT	CASSSFGTEDPDTQYF
TRBD1	TRBJ2-3	.	TRBV11-2	TGTGCCAGCAGCTGGCCAGGGGGATCCACAGATACGCAGTATTTT	CASSWPGGSTDTQYF
TRBD1	TRBJ1-6	.	TRBV29-1	TGCAGCGTTACGACAGGGAATAATTCACCCCTCCACTTT	CSVTTGNNSPLHF
TRBD2	TRBJ2-7	.	TRBV28	TGTGCCAGCAGTTCTGGGACTAGCGGGATGAACTACGAGCAGTACTTC	CASSSGTSGMNYEQYF
TRBD2	TRBJ2-5	.	TRBV9	TGTGCCAGCAGCGGTTACGGGACTAGTGGTGAGACCCAGTACTTC	CASSGYGTSGETQYF
.	TRBJ2-1	.	TRBV14	TGTGCCAGCAGCCAAGTAACAGGGAGAACCTACAATGAGCAGTTCTTC	CASSQVTGRTYNEQFF
TRBD1	TRBJ2-2	.	TRBV28	TGTGCCAGCAGTCCTCAGACAGGGCTGAAGTCCGGGGAGCTGTTTTTT	CASSPQTGLKSGELFF
.	TRBJ2-7	.	TRBV7-2	TGTGCCAGCAGCTTATACCGGGACGAGCAGTACTTC	CASSLYRDEQYF
.	TRBJ2-7	once	TRBV11-2	TGTGCCAGCAGCCTAGCCCGAGGGACCTACTACGAGCAGTACTTC	CASSLARGTYYEQYF
.	TRBJ1-2	once	TRBV10-3	TGTGCCATCAGTGGGGCCCCGGGGGGATATGGCTACACCTTC	CAISGAPGGYGYTF
TRBD1	TRBJ2-7	.	TRBV7-2	TGTGCCAGCAGCATGTCCCGGGACAGGGGCTACGAGCAGTACTTC	CASSMSRDRGYEQYF
.	TRBJ2-7	.	TRBV5-5	TGTGCCAGCAGCTTGGGGGACAAACGGGGCTACGAGCAGTACTTC	CASSLGDKRGYEQYF
.	TRBJ2-1	.	TRBV29-1	TGCAGCGTTGTTGGACAGCCTAAGTACAATGAGCAGTTCTTC	CSVVGQPKYNEQFF